Shown below are 9 T cell receptor beta chains from a single sample sequenced in a study of OX40 agonist ivuxolimab in advanced cancers. The repertoire was sequenced with immunoSEQ multiplex PCR; TCRdb's copy has only in-frame clones and lacks some. In the table there are approximately 40,000 clones, 83% of which are singletons. Sequenced here: CD4+ or CD8+ T cells sorted from blood, sampled in a trial of the OX40 agonist ivuxolimab. The receptor source for this set is an adult with an advanced solid tumor such as melanoma, head and neck, liver or kidney cancer.

This chain joins TRBV5-5 and TRBJ2-2, with 8 bases aligning to TRBD2. The V segment lost 2 bases and the J segment 2 bases; nucleotides outside the gene matches: 2. The CDR3 contains 15 residues. Germline-derived CDR1 and CDR2 are SGHKS and YYEKEE (reference sequence). For the CDR3, the DNA is TGTGCCAGCAGCTTCCGGGGGGGAAACACCGGGGAGCTGTTTTTT. Amino acids: CASSFRGGNTGELFF.

The CDR3 DNA follows: TGTGCCAGTAGTAAGACCGGGGGAACTAATGAAAAACTGTTTTTT. It specifies CASSKTGGTNEKLFF. The chain couples TRBV19 to TRBJ1-4; perhaps TRBD1 as D (5 bases). With 4 bases removed from V and 1 base from J, the gap between germline ends came to 10 bases. Germline lookup yields CDR1 LNHDA and CDR2 SQIVND (reference sequence). The CDR3 length is 15 residues. Based on the CDR3 plus reference TRBV19 and TRBJ1-4, the full variable domain is DGGITQSPKYLFRKEGQNVTLSCEQNLNHDAMYWYRQDPGQGLRLIYYSQIVNDFQKGDIAEGYSVSREKKESFPLTVTSAQKNPTAFYLCASSKTGGTNEKLFFGSGTQLSVL.

This clone ranks as medium-sized. The chain carries TRBV4-1 and TRBJ2-2, with 8 bases matching TRBD2. The CDR3 consists of 15 residues. The germline CDR1 and CDR2 sequences are MGHRA and YSYEKL. With 0 bases clipped from V and 6 bases from J, the junction kept 3 bases outside the gene matches. The CDR3 loop is CASSQEDGGAGELFF. CDR3 bases: TGCGCCAGCAGCCAAGAGGACGGGGGGGCCGGGGAGCTGTTTTTT.

The chain employs TRBV9 and TRBJ1-2; the D gene is possibly TRBD1 (5 bases). V was trimmed by 0 bases and J by 6 bases, leaving 15 bases between them. Per germline, CDR1 SGDLS and CDR2 YYNGEE. This CDR3 region has 15 residues. CDR3 DNA sequence: TGTGCCAGCAGCGTAGCTCCAGGGCCATTGGATGGCTACACCTTC. Protein product: CASSVAPGPLDGYTF.

This clone was seen only a few times. The chain uses TRBV19 and TRBJ1-1; D gene ambiguous. This CDR3 is built from 14 residues. Germline CDR1 reads LNHDA; CDR2 reads SQIVND (reference sequence). Trimming took off 6 bases at V and 0 bases at J, with 11 bases between the two ends. The CDR3, as DNA: TGTGCCAGTAGATTCAAGGGCATGAACACTGAAGCTTTCTTT. This sequence encodes CASRFKGMNTEAFF.

By share of the sample, this clone is medium-sized. The chain links TRBV25-1 to TRBJ1-6; TRBD1 matches at 9 bases. Germline CDR1 MGHDK, CDR2 SYGVNS. Losses at the gene ends were 4 bases for V and 5 bases for J; bases not matched to a gene: 0. The length of the CDR3 is 14 residues. The CDR3 protein is CASSGTGDNSPLHF. CDR3 bases: TGTGCCAGCAGTGGGACAGGGGATAATTCACCCCTCCACTTT. Complete variable domain (other parts from reference TRBV25-1 and TRBJ1-6): EADIYQTPRYLVIGTGKKITLECSQTMGHDKMYWYQQDPGMELHLIHYSYGVNSTEKGDLSSESTVSRIRTEHFPLTLESARPSHTSQYLCASSGTGDNSPLHFGNGTRLTVT.

The chain links TRBV18 to TRBJ1-2; 7 bases line up with TRBD1. This CDR3 is built from 12 residues. The ends lost 3 bases at V and 7 bases at J; junction bases unmatched: 2. Germline lookup yields CDR1 KGHSH and CDR2 LQKENI. The DNA for the CDR3 is TGTGCCAGCTCACCGACAGGGAGTGGCTACACCTTC. It translates to CASSPTGSGYTF.

The chain links TRBV2 to TRBJ2-1; the D is unclear. The length of the CDR3 is 13 residues. The germline gives CDR1 SNHLY, CDR2 FYNNEI. Trimming removed 6 bases at V and 5 bases at J, with 11 bases between. CDR3 amino acids: CASSPRFNNEQFF. The CDR3 DNA follows: TGTGCCAGCAGCCCCCGTTTTAACAATGAGCAGTTCTTC. The entire variable domain, with the rest obtained from reference TRBV2 and TRBJ2-1, is as follows: EPEVTQTPSHQVTQMGQEVILRCVPISNHLYFYWYRQILGQKVEFLVSFYNNEISEKSEIFDDQFSVERPDGSNFTLKIRSTKLEDSAMYFCASSPRFNNEQFFGPGTRLTVL.

The chain recombines TRBV29-1 with TRBJ2-1; D gene ambiguous. The germline V gene has CDR1 SQVTM and CDR2 ANQGSEA. This CDR3 has 12 residues. Trimming left V 4 bases short and J 12 bases short, with 16 bases between. In DNA, the CDR3 is TGCAGCGTTGCGAGAGATCTTGTGTCGCAGTTCTTC. Translation: CSVARDLVSQFF.